This passage covers 22 T cell receptor beta chains from one sample sequenced in a study of regulatory T cells in long-lasting Graves disease. Regarding time point: persistent/refractory GD, antithyroid drugs over 5 years with positive TRAb. The TCR library used RNA extracted from PBMCs. CDR3-region Arm-PCR and iRepertoire HTBI primers produced the TCR beta libraries. TCRdb ran MiXCR on the multiplex PCR reads and lists one entry per CDR3 protein. Of 350,000 to 500,000 distinct CDR3 sequences in the sample, 21% were seen once. The material was peripheral blood mononuclear cells (PBMCs), obtained when the disease was refractory, from a patient treated with antithyroid drugs. The receptors originated from a female donor with Graves disease.

This clonotype has more than one count but fewer than ten. This sequence joins TRBV5-1 and TRBJ2-7, with a tentative D call TRBD2 (5 bases). CDR3 length: 13 amino acids. Deletions cut 1 base from V and 3 bases from J, with 8 bases between. Germline CDR1 is SGHRS and CDR2 is YFSETQ. The CDR3 loop reads CASSLFRDYEQYF. CDR3 in DNA: TGCGCCAGCAGCTTGTTTCGGGACTACGAGCAGTACTTC.

Ten or more counts support this clonotype. This chain uses TRBV7-9 with TRBJ2-3, with D hard to call. V lost 7 bases, J lost 6 bases, and 8 bases lay in between. The CDR3 runs to 11 residues. The germline gives CDR1 SEHNR, CDR2 FQNEAQ (reference sequence). In DNA form, the CDR3 reads TGTGCCAGCACCGACCTGGATACGCAGTATTTT. It specifies CASTDLDTQYF.

The V and J genes are TRBV5-5 and TRBJ2-1; TRBD1 or TRBD2 may be the D gene (5 bases each). The CDR3 sequence is 15 residues long. Trimming stripped 4 bases from V and 12 bases from J, with 23 bases between. The germline V gene encodes CDR1 SGHKS and CDR2 YYEKEE (reference sequence). The CDR3 nucleotides are TGTGCCAGCAGCAGTAGGGACGGTCTACATGAATCGCAGTTCTTC. Protein sequence: CASSSRDGLHESQFF. The full variable domain, its missing parts supplied by reference TRBV5-5 and TRBJ2-1, is DAGVTQSPTHLIKTRGQQVTLRCSPISGHKSVSWYQQVLGQGPQFIFQYYEKEERGRGNFPDRFSARQFPNYSSELNVNALLLGDSALYLCASSSRDGLHESQFFGPGTRLTVL.

The chain uses TRBV7-9 and TRBJ1-2; TRBD1 matches at 9 bases. Per the germline V gene, CDR1 is SEHNR and CDR2 is FQNEAQ (reference sequence). V lost 5 bases and J lost 5; bases outside the gene matches: 15. This CDR3 contains 17 residues. CDR3: CASSQLTSTTGGYGYTF. In DNA form, the CDR3 reads TGTGCCAGCAGCCAACTAACGTCCACGACAGGGGGATATGGCTACACCTTC.

CDR3 sequence reads: CASSIDIGLYNEQFF. Here the CDR3 DNA reads TGTGCCAGTAGTATAGATATTGGACTCTACAATGAGCAGTTCTTC. This chain links TRBV19 with TRBJ2-1; weak D call: TRBD2 (5 bases). Between the trimmed V and J ends, which lost 0 bases and 3 bases, there was a span of 9 bases. Germline V CDR1 and CDR2: LNHDA, SQIVND (reference sequence). The CDR3 loop spans 15 amino acids.

The rearrangement links TRBV28 to TRBJ1-3; D uncertain. The CDR3 runs 14 residues. CDR1 is MDHEN and CDR2 is SYDVKM in the germline V gene. The germline V and J ends were trimmed by 7 bases and 0 bases, with 10 bases remaining between them. The CDR3 sequence is CASKFGFSGNTIYF. The CDR3 DNA sequence: TGTGCCAGCAAATTCGGCTTCTCTGGAAACACCATATATTTT.

This clonotype was seen at least ten times. The CDR3 region has the DNA TGCGCCAGCAGTGAAGGGACAGGGGGCTTGGAGACCCAGTACTTC. Amino acid sequence: CASSEGTGGLETQYF. The chain joins TRBV10-1 to TRBJ2-5; the match to TRBD1 covers 12 bases. V dropped 3 bases and J dropped 5; count of bases not matched to a gene: 4. The CDR3 loop spans 15 amino acids. Germline V gene lookup returns CDR1 WNHNN and CDR2 SYGVQD (reference sequence).

The sample holds many counts of this clonotype. The J gene is TRBJ2-5, the V gene TRBV7-8; 7 bases match TRBD2. Germline CDR1 SGHVS, CDR2 FQNEAQ. V trimming: 4 bases; J trimming: 0 bases; junction bases outside the gene matches: 2. This CDR3 spans 14 amino acids. Here the CDR3 DNA reads TGTGCCAGCAGCTCCCTAGCGGACCAAGAGACCCAGTACTTC. It is translated as CASSSLADQETQYF.

On this clonotype itself: One end of the junction does not line up with germline, which may come from a read error. The genes are TRBV4-1 and TRBJ2-5; D uncertain. Looked up from germline, CDR1 is MGHRA and CDR2 is YSYEKL. There are 15 residues in the CDR3. CDR3 sequence: CASSQEGRAEESQYF. Written as DNA, the CDR3 is TGCGCCAGCAGCCAAGAGGGCAGAGCAGAAGAGTCCCAGTACTTC.

This clonotype was picked up a small number of times. This chain joins TRBV11-3 and TRBJ2-3; D is perhaps TRBD2 (5 bases). The germline CDR1 and CDR2 sequences are SGHNT and YENEEA. This CDR3 comprises 12 residues. V dropped 3 bases and J dropped 8 bases, with 9 bases sitting between them. The CDR3 loop reads CASSFGEGTQYF. CDR3 DNA sequence: TGTGCCAGCAGCTTCGGAGAGGGTACGCAGTATTTT.

This clonotype has a count of ten or more. The chain links TRBV2 to TRBJ2-2, with TRBD2 identical over 10 bases. Looked up from germline, CDR1 is SNHLY and CDR2 is FYNNEI. The CDR3 consists of 17 residues. The V segment lost 3 bases and the J segment 10 bases; nucleotides outside the gene matches: 14. CDR3 protein: CASSDPLAGDTLEELFF. CDR3 DNA: TGTGCCAGCAGTGACCCTCTAGCGGGAGATACCTTAGAGGAGCTGTTTTTT.

This clonotype has more than one count but fewer than ten. A read error may produce the germline difference seen at one junction end. The chain carries TRBV7-2 and TRBJ2-7; D possibly corresponds to TRBD2 (5 bases). This CDR3 spans 13 amino acids. Germline V gene data show CDR1 as SGHTA and CDR2 as FQGNSA. The DNA for the CDR3 is TGTGCCAGCAGTCTTAGATTAGCTAGTGAGAGGGATTTC. As protein: CASSLRLASERDF.

This sequence joins TRBV7-3 and TRBJ1-5; D ambiguous. V shed 5 bases and J shed 6 bases, with 14 bases lying between them. The CDR3 runs 14 residues. Per the germline V gene, CDR1 is SGHTA and CDR2 is FQGTGA. CDR3 in DNA: TGTGCCAGCAGCGGACGGACCGGCCCTCAGCCCCAGCATTTT. It codes for CASSGRTGPQPQHF.

This chain's CDR3 is CASSEGPNEGYTF. In nucleotides, the CDR3 is TGTGCCAGCAGCGAGGGCCCTAATGAGGGCTACACCTTC. This chain connects TRBV12-3 or TRBV12-4 to TRBJ1-2; D is undetermined. The V end was cut by 6 bases, the J end by 8 bases, with 16 bases between. The CDR3 consists of 13 residues.

This clonotype was recorded at least ten times. The genes are TRBV28 and TRBJ2-2, with D hard to call. CDR3 length: 13 amino acids. V was shortened by 5 bases and J by 7 bases, with 11 bases between the two germline ends. The germline gives CDR1 MDHEN, CDR2 SYDVKM. CDR3 in DNA: TGTGCCAGCAGTGTCTCGGTCCACGGGGAGCTGTTTTTT. It encodes CASSVSVHGELFF.

The chain has TRBV12-3 or TRBV12-4 and TRBJ2-2, with a weak D call TRBD2 (6 bases). The CDR3 is 16 residues long. The V end was cut by 6 bases, the J end by 1 base, with 15 bases between. The CDR3 sequence is CASRIRGSGNTGELFF. The DNA for the CDR3 is TGTGCCAGCAGGATCCGGGGTAGCGGGAACACCGGGGAGCTGTTTTTT.

The table lists this clonotype with many counts. The rearrangement uses TRBV12-3 or TRBV12-4 and TRBJ2-5; D gene ambiguous. The V end lost 4 bases, the J end lost 1 base, and 10 bases lay between the germline ends. The CDR3 is 14 amino acids. DNA of the CDR3: TGTGCCAGCAGTTCCCACCCACCCCAAGAGACCCAGTACTTC. Translating gives CASSSHPPQETQYF.

This clonotype was seen more than once but under ten times. The chain recombines TRBV5-4 with TRBJ1-1, with D possibly matching TRBD1 (5 bases). Germline values: CDR1 SGHNT, CDR2 YYREEE (reference sequence). This CDR3 is 15 amino acids long. The ends were cut back, 4 bases at V and 0 bases at J, with 13 bases in the middle. CDR3 nucleotides: TGTGCCAGCAGCCCACCGGGACGTGTGAACACTGAAGCTTTCTTT. Translating gives CASSPPGRVNTEAFF. The variable domain in full, completed from reference TRBV5-4 and TRBJ1-1, reads ETGVTQSPTHLIKTRGQQVTLRCSSQSGHNTVSWYQQALGQGPQFIFQYYREEENGRGNFPPRFSGLQFPNYSSELNVNALELDDSALYLCASSPPGRVNTEAFFGQGTRLTVV.

The V and J genes are TRBV7-9 and TRBJ2-7, with D perhaps TRBD2 (6 bases). V was pared by 6 bases and J by 3 bases, with 12 bases between. CDR1 is SEHNR, CDR2 FQNEAQ, per germline (reference sequence). CDR3 length equals 13 residues. CDR3 amino acids: CASSFMTSYEQYF. Written as DNA, the CDR3 is TGTGCCAGCAGTTTTATGACTAGCTACGAGCAGTACTTC.

This clonotype was detected only a few times. This chain joins TRBV6-1 and TRBJ2-2; D is possibly TRBD2 (6 bases). V was cut by 4 bases and J by 7 bases, with 10 bases left in between. The CDR3 contains 13 residues. The V gene's germline CDR1 is MNHNS and CDR2 SASEGT. The CDR3 sequence: CASSVGGSGELFF. The CDR3 region has the DNA TGTGCCAGCAGTGTTGGGGGGAGCGGGGAGCTGTTTTTT.

This clonotype came up many times. The chain is built from TRBV28 and TRBJ2-7, with D possibly being TRBD1 (6 bases). CDR3 length equals 15 residues. CDR1 and CDR2 from the germline V gene are MDHEN and SYDVKM. V dropped 7 bases and J dropped 0 bases, with 16 bases sitting between them. This CDR3 is CASNMDSRSSYEQYF. The CDR3 coding sequence is TGTGCCAGCAATATGGACAGTAGAAGCTCCTACGAGCAGTACTTC.

This clonotype has only a few counts. The J gene is TRBJ1-2, the V gene TRBV19, with D unclear. The CDR3 length is 16 residues. V lost 4 bases and J lost 0, with 15 bases in between. Germline V CDR1 and CDR2: LNHDA, SQIVND (reference sequence). As DNA, the CDR3 is TGTGCCAGTAGTAAGACCCCTCCGGCGGCTAACTATGGCTACACCTTC. Encoded protein: CASSKTPPAANYGYTF.